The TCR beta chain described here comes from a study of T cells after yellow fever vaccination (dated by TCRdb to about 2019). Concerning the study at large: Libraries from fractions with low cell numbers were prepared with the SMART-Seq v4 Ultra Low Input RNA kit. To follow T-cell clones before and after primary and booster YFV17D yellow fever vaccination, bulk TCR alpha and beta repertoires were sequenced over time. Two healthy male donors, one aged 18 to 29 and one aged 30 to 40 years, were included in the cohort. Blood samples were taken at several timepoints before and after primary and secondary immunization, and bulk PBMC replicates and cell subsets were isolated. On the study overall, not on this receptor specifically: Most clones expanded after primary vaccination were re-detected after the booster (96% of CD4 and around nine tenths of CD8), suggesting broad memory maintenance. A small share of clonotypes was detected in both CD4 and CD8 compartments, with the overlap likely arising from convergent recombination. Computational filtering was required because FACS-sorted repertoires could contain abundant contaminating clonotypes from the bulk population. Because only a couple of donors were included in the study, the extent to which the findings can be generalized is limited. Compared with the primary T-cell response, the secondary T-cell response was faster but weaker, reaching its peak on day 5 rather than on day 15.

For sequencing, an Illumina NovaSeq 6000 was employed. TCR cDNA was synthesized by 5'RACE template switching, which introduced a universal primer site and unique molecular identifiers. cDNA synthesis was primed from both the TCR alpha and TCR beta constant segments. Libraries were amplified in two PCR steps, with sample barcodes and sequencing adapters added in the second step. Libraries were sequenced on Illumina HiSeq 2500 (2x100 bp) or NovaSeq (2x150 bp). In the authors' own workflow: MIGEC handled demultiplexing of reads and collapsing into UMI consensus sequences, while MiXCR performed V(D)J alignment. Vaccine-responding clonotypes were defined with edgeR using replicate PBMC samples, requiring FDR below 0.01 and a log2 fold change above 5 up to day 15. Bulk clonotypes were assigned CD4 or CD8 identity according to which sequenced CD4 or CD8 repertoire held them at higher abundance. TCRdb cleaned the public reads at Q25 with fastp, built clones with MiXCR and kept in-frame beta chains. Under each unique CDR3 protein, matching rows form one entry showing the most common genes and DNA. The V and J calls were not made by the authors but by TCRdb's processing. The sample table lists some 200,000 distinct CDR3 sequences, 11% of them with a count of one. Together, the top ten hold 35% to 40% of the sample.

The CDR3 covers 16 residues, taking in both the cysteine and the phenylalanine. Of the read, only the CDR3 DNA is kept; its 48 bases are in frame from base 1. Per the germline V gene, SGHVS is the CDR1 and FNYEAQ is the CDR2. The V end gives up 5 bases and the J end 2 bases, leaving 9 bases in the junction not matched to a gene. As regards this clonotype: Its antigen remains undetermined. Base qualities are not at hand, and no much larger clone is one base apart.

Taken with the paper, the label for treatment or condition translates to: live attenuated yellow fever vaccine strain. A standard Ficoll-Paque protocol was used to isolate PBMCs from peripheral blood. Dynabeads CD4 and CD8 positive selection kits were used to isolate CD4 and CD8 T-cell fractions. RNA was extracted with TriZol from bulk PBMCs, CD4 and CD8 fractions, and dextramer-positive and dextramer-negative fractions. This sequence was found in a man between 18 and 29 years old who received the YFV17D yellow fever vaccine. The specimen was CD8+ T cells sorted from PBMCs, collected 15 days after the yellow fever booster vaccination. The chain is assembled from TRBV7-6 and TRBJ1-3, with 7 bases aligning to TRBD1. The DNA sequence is TGTGCCAGCAGCCCAACCTCAGGGGGAACTGGAAACACCATATATTTT. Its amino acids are CASSPTSGGTGNTIYF.